A single sample gave rise to the 26 T cell receptor beta chains below, sequenced in a study of PD-1 blockade in mismatch repair-deficient tumors. Assay: immunoSEQ multiplex PCR; the TCRdb copy retains only in-frame clones and omits some. The table has 80,000 to 130,000 clones, 82% seen once. The sample consisted of peripheral blood, taken about eight months after starting pembrolizumab. The source of these receptors is an adult with mismatch repair-deficient cancer.

This clone was seen only a few times. The gene calls are TRBV4-2 and TRBJ1-5, with unresolved D. Germline V gene data show CDR1 as LGHNA and CDR2 as YNFKEQ. V lost 0 bases, J lost 4 bases, and 4 bases lay in between. The CDR3 sequence is 13 residues long. The CDR3 spells CASSQDMNQPQHF. For the CDR3, the DNA is TGTGCCAGCAGCCAAGATATGAATCAGCCCCAGCATTTT.

Only a few counts were recorded for this clone. The chain employs TRBV7-9 and TRBJ2-6, with 7 nucleotides matching TRBD1. Losses at the gene ends were 1 base for V and 2 bases for J; bases not matched to a gene: 2. This CDR3 is built from 16 residues. The germline V gene has CDR1 SEHNR and CDR2 FQNEAQ (reference sequence). This CDR3 reads CASSLGTGAGANVLTF. The CDR3 DNA reads TGTGCCAGCAGCTTAGGTACAGGGGCTGGGGCCAACGTCCTGACTTTC.

A few counts support this clone. The rearrangement joins TRBV7-9 to TRBJ1-4; 9 positions match TRBD1. The V and J ends lost 5 bases and 4 bases, in that order; junction bases with no gene match: 5. The CDR3 runs to 15 residues. The V gene's germline CDR1 is SEHNR and CDR2 FQNEAQ (reference sequence). CDR3 sequence: CASSQGQGNNEKLFF. For the CDR3, the DNA is TGTGCCAGCAGCCAAGGACAGGGGAATAATGAAAAACTGTTTTTT.

The chain has TRBV5-1 and TRBJ1-2; perhaps TRBD1 as D (6 bases). Trimming removed 6 bases from V and 6 bases from J, with 21 bases in between. CDR3 length: 15 amino acids. The germline CDR1 and CDR2 sequences are SGHRS and YFSETQ. CDR3 nucleotides: TGCGCCAGCAACCCAGGGGTCCACCTCCTCGATGGCTACACCTTC. Protein product: CASNPGVHLLDGYTF.

The chain combines TRBV23-1 with TRBJ2-7, with TRBD2 matching 11 bases. TRBV23-1 is filed as an ORF, its function uncertain. The ends lost 7 bases at V and 6 bases at J; junction bases unmatched: 8. The CDR3 loop spans 14 amino acids. For the CDR3, the DNA is TGCGCCAGCACCATACTAGCGGGAGTAAGCGAGCAGTACTTC. Protein sequence: CASTILAGVSEQYF.

V usage is TRBV6-1 and J usage is TRBJ2-2, with a tentative D call TRBD1 (6 bases). CDR1 is MNHNS, CDR2 SASEGT, per germline. V dropped 9 bases and J dropped 3 bases, with 17 bases sitting between them. CDR3 length: 15 residues. Here the CDR3 DNA reads TGTGCCAGTGCCGGGCAGGGGATTTACACCGGGGAGCTGTTTTTT. Amino acids: CASAGQGIYTGELFF.

This chain links TRBV7-6 with TRBJ2-7; maybe TRBD1 (5 bases). Trimming shortened V by 0 bases and J by 2 bases, and 8 bases separated the two germline ends. This CDR3 has 14 amino acids. Germline V lookup: CDR1 SGHVS, CDR2 FNYEAQ. CDR3 nucleotides: TGTGCCAGCAGCTTAGCCGACAGAACCTACGAGCAGTACTTC. This sequence encodes CASSLADRTYEQYF.

This clone has only a few counts. V is TRBV18 and J is TRBJ2-3; 10 bases align to TRBD1. The V segment lost 2 bases and the J segment 8 bases; nucleotides outside the gene matches: 7. The CDR3 consists of 15 residues. Per germline, CDR1 KGHSH and CDR2 LQKENI. CDR3 nucleotide sequence: TGTGCCAGCTCACCATCCGGGACAGGGGAGGGTACGCAGTATTTT. As protein: CASSPSGTGEGTQYF.

Details on this clone: The same CDR3 also results from other DNA sequences found in this sample. The J gene is TRBJ1-5, the V gene TRBV15; D call uncertain. In germline, CDR1 is LNHNV, CDR2 YYDKDF (reference sequence). The CDR3 loop spans 13 amino acids. The V gene lost 0 bases and the J gene lost 4 bases, with 4 bases spanning the gap. CDR3 residues: CATSRDLNQPQHF. For the CDR3, the DNA is TGTGCCACCAGCAGAGACCTGAATCAGCCCCAGCATTTT.

To note about this clone: Its ends do not fully match the called genes, so a read error is possible. The chain combines TRBV7-9 with TRBJ2-7, with D possibly TRBD1 on 5 matching bases. CDR3 length: 13 residues. CDR1 and CDR2 from the germline V gene are SEHNR and FQNEAQ (reference sequence). The CDR3 sequence is CASSPVDSLTQHF. The CDR3 DNA sequence: TGTGCCAGCAGCCCTGTTGACAGCCTCACGCAACACTTC.

This chain uses TRBV5-6 with TRBJ2-3, with D uncertain. The CDR3 extends over 13 amino acids. V lost 3 bases, J lost 6 bases, and 11 bases lay in between. Germline assignment: CDR1 SGHDT and CDR2 YYEEEE. DNA for the CDR3: TGTGCCAGCAGCTGGTCCCCTTGGGATACGCAGTATTTT. Translating it yields CASSWSPWDTQYF.

V is TRBV9 and J is TRBJ2-2; no reliable D call. The CDR3 sequence is 16 residues long. CDR1 is SGDLS and CDR2 is YYNGEE in the germline V gene. Trimming pared 0 bases from V and 0 bases from J, leaving 9 bases between. The CDR3 sequence: CASSVAQRPNTGELFF. The CDR3 nucleotides read TGTGCCAGCAGCGTAGCACAGCGCCCGAACACCGGGGAGCTGTTTTTT. The full variable domain, in which reference TRBV9 and TRBJ2-2 provide the parts outside the CDR3, is DSGVTQTPKHLITATGQRVTLRCSPRSGDLSVYWYQQSLDQGLQFLIQYYNGEERAKGNILERFSAQQFPDLHSELNLSSLELGDSALYFCASSVAQRPNTGELFFGEGSRLTVL.

The chain recombines TRBV15 with TRBJ2-1; TRBD2 matches 10 bases. The CDR3 length is 22 residues. Germline values: CDR1 LNHNV, CDR2 YYDKDF (reference sequence). The ends lost 6 bases at V and 6 bases at J; junction bases unmatched: 29. CDR3 sequence reads: CATRPRSLSSGRSPVGTNEQFF. CDR3 nucleotide sequence: TGTGCCACCAGGCCCCGCTCGTTAAGTAGCGGGAGGTCCCCAGTAGGAACCAATGAGCAGTTCTTC. The full variable domain, completed using reference TRBV15 and TRBJ2-1, is DAMVIQNPRYQVTQFGKPVTLSCSQTLNHNVMYWYQQKSSQAPKLLFHYYDKDFNNEADTPDNFQSRRPNTSFCFLDIRSPGLGDTAMYLCATRPRSLSSGRSPVGTNEQFFGPGTRLTVL.

This clone appeared a single time. The chain is built from TRBV29-1 and TRBJ2-5; TRBD2 agrees at 9 bases. The V segment lost 1 base and the J segment 4 bases; nucleotides outside the gene matches: 16. This CDR3 spans 18 amino acids. Germline loops: CDR1 SQVTM, CDR2 ANQGSEA. DNA for the CDR3: TGCAGCGTTGAAGCTTGGGAGGCGGGAGGGATCCCCCCAGAGACCCAGTACTTC. It specifies CSVEAWEAGGIPPETQYF.

The chain recombines TRBV7-9 with TRBJ2-1; D is ambiguous. V dropped 1 base and J dropped 9 bases, with 7 bases sitting between them. Germline V lookup: CDR1 SEHNR, CDR2 FQNEAQ (reference sequence). This CDR3 region has 12 residues. The CDR3 DNA reads as TGTGCCAGCAGCTTAGGTTTCACTGAGCAGTTCTTC. As protein: CASSLGFTEQFF.

The genes are TRBV5-4 and TRBJ1-1; a weak D match, TRBD1 (5 bases). Per germline, CDR1 SGHNT and CDR2 YYREEE (reference sequence). Trimming cost V 0 bases and J 5 bases, with 8 bases left between them. The CDR3 contains 13 residues. This CDR3 is CASSLGGGTEAFF. CDR3 sequence (DNA): TGTGCCAGCAGCTTGGGTGGGGGTACTGAAGCTTTCTTT.

The chain uses TRBV19 and TRBJ1-5; D unclear. The CDR3 contains 16 residues. The V and J ends lost 4 bases and 6 bases respectively, with 19 bases between them. Germline values: CDR1 LNHDA, CDR2 SQIVND (reference sequence). CDR3 residues: CASSSTEGYRVQPQHF. CDR3 nucleotides: TGTGCCAGTAGTAGTACTGAAGGGTACCGAGTTCAGCCCCAGCATTTT.

This clone is labeled medium-sized. This chain connects TRBV30 to TRBJ1-5; the D is unclear. The CDR3 sequence is 13 residues long. The V end was cut by 1 base, the J end by 3 bases, with 7 bases between. Germline V lookup: CDR1 GTSNPN, CDR2 SVGIG (reference sequence). In DNA form, the CDR3 reads TGTGCCTGGAGTGAGGGAAACAATCAGCCCCAGCATTTT. This encodes CAWSEGNNQPQHF.

The V gene is TRBV10-3, the J gene TRBJ1-1; 7 bases fit TRBD1. The CDR3 is 15 residues long. The V segment lost 0 bases and the J segment 3 bases; nucleotides outside the gene matches: 4. Germline lookup yields CDR1 ENHRY and CDR2 SYGVKD. CDR3 loop: CAISESWQGDTEAFF. CDR3 bases: TGTGCCATCAGTGAGTCGTGGCAGGGGGACACTGAAGCTTTCTTT.

For this clone: The junction departs from the called germline gene at one end, perhaps through a read error. The rearrangement links TRBV4-3 to TRBJ2-1; TRBD2 might be the D (5 bases). The germline V gene encodes CDR1 LGHNA and CDR2 YSLEER. The CDR3 is made up of 13 amino acids. CDR3 region: CASSLNDYDEQFF. DNA of the CDR3: TGCGCCAGCAGCCTCAACGACTACGATGAGCAGTTCTTC.

This clone was counted between two and nine times. The chain employs TRBV4-1 and TRBJ2-5; no firm D call. CDR1 is MGHRA, CDR2 YSYEKL, per germline. With 2 bases removed from V and 2 bases from J, the gap between germline ends came to 9 bases. This CDR3 comprises 14 residues. CDR3 sequence: CASSQTQTQETQYF. The CDR3 DNA is TGCGCCAGCAGCCAAACACAGACACAAGAGACCCAGTACTTC.

V and J are TRBV4-2 and TRBJ2-1; 8 positions agree with TRBD1. Germline V gene lookup returns CDR1 LGHNA and CDR2 YNFKEQ. The V gene end was trimmed by 1 base and the J gene end by 8 bases; junction bases not matched to a gene: 7. This CDR3 has 15 residues. The CDR3 sequence is CASSQVGTGVDEQFF. CDR3 nucleotides: TGTGCCAGCAGCCAAGTTGGGACAGGCGTCGATGAGCAGTTCTTC.

This chain joins TRBV5-1 and TRBJ1-1; 8 positions agree with TRBD1. V was clipped by 1 base and J by 5 bases; unmatched bases: 7. Germline CDR1 is SGHRS and CDR2 is YFSETQ. The CDR3 is 15 amino acids. CDR3 region: CASSLTRQGWTEAFF. The DNA for the CDR3 is TGCGCCAGCAGCTTGACAAGACAGGGGTGGACTGAAGCTTTCTTT. The whole variable domain, filled in from reference TRBV5-1 and TRBJ1-1, reads KAGVTQTPRYLIKTRGQQVTLSCSPISGHRSVSWYQQTPGQGLQFLFEYFSETQRNKGNFPGRFSGRQFSNSRSEMNVSTLELGDSALYLCASSLTRQGWTEAFFGQGTRLTVV.

CDR3 sequence reads: CASSQDRRQGAYTDTQYF. Written as DNA, the CDR3 is TGCGCCAGCAGCCAAGATCGTCGGCAGGGAGCCTACACAGATACGCAGTATTTT. This chain joins TRBV4-1 and TRBJ2-3; D may match TRBD1 or TRBD2 (5 bases each). Germline V gene sequence: CDR1 MGHRA, CDR2 YSYEKL. The CDR3 totals 18 residues. The V end was cut by 0 bases, the J end by 2 bases, with 18 bases between.

The V gene is TRBV30, the J gene TRBJ1-1; TRBD1 is a possible D gene (6 bases). Deletions cut 2 bases from V and 5 bases from J, with 9 bases between. Germline values: CDR1 GTSNPN, CDR2 SVGIG (reference sequence). CDR3 length: 12 amino acids. CDR3 nucleotides: TGTGCCTGGAGTAGGGGGTGGACTGAAGCTTTCTTT. Translation: CAWSRGWTEAFF.

The chain combines TRBV29-1 with TRBJ2-1, with 13 bases aligning to TRBD2. Germline CDR1 and CDR2: SQVTM and ANQGSEA. The V gene end was trimmed by 5 bases and the J gene end by 9 bases; junction bases not matched to a gene: 4. CDR3 size: 13 residues. The CDR3 sequence: CSVWTSGSGEQFF. The CDR3 DNA sequence: TGCAGCGTTTGGACTAGCGGGAGTGGTGAGCAGTTCTTC.